This is a list of T cell receptor beta chains from one sample in a study of spatial heterogeneity in lung cancer. TCRdb redid the calling of the 5' RACE reads with MiXCR, one entry per CDR3 protein. Altogether around 7,800 distinct CDR3 sequences are present, over 8% being singletons, with the ten largest covering 4.2%. The sample here was lung tumor tissue, taken at surgery. All receptors come from a male donor with early-stage non-small cell lung cancer. The conserved cysteine and the conserved F or W are not part of the CDR3 here. The order of the fields is J gene, V gene, CDR3 length, CDR3 protein.

TRBJ2-1	TRBV4-3	13	ASSQDWGGYNEQF
TRBJ1-4	TRBV5-1	14	ASSPFPGSANEKLF
TRBJ2-3	TRBV27	14	ASSPRAGGHTDTQY
TRBJ2-7	TRBV27	11	ASAYSLLYEQY
TRBJ1-4	TRBV9	12	ASSVGGSNEKLF
TRBJ2-1	TRBV20-1	13	SARSGTSGRNEQF
TRBJ2-1	TRBV7-2	12	ASSLVSREHEQF
TRBJ2-3	TRBV5-6	13	ASSQPGQGTDTQY
TRBJ2-2	TRBV7-2	13	ASSPTSGSAGELF
TRBJ1-1	TRBV20-1	13	SARDDAGWNTEAF
TRBJ1-5	TRBV19	12	ASSIPRGLEPQH
TRBJ2-2	TRBV6-2/TRBV6-3	14	ASRSRGASLSGELF
TRBJ2-3	TRBV5-1	13	ASSGGRLSTDTQY
TRBJ1-1	TRBV20-1	13	SAYPFQGANTEAF
TRBJ2-5	TRBV7-2	11	ASSLEAEETQY
TRBJ1-2	TRBV12-3/TRBV12-4	11	ASSSGTVYGYT
TRBJ2-1	TRBV12-3/TRBV12-4	14	ASSLLSGSLSNEQF
TRBJ2-5	TRBV19	10	ASSIKGETQY
TRBJ1-3	TRBV11-2	12	ASSWVPLGNTIY